The clone carrying this T cell receptor (beta chain) showed up just a few times. Its antigen is still unknown. The sample is drawn from a study of identical twins. Study-wide results and limits: Excess sharing by twins proved weaker in beta out-of-frame sequences.

Germline values: CDR1 SEHNR, CDR2 FQNEAQ (reference sequence). The length of the CDR3 is 14 residues. The J segment lost 6 bases and the V segment lost 2 bases, leaving 6 bases of the junction unmatched. TCRdb re-derived calls from the 5' RACE reads in MiXCR, one entry per CDR3 protein. The repertoire holds fewer than 500,000 distinct CDR3 sequences, with less than 25% as singletons. These records were also assigned to another study, of T cells expressing NK-cell markers.

V is TRBV7-9 and J is TRBJ1-1; TRBD1 agrees at 7 bases. The sample was CD4+ T cells sorted from blood. This clonotype was sampled from a woman aged 18-35 years in good health. CDR3 coding DNA: TGTGCCAGCAGCTTACGGCAGGGGGAGGCTGAAGCTTTCTTT. Its protein product is CASSLRQGEAEAFF.